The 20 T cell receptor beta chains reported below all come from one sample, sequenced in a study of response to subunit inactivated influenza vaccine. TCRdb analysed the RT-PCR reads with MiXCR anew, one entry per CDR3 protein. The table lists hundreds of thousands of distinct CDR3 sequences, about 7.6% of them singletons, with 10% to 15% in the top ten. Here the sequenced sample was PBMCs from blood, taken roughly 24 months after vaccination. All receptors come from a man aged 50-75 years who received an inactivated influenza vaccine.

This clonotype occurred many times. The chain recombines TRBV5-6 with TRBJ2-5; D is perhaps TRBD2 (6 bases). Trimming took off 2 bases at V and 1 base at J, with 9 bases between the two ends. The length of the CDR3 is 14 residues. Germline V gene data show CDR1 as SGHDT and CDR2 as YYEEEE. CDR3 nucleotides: TGTGCCAGCAGCTTAGTCGGGGGCCAAGAGACCCAGTACTTC. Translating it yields CASSLVGGQETQYF.

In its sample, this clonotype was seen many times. CDR3 bases: TGCGCCAGCAGCTTGGGTGGGGAACCCTCCTACGAGCAGTACTTC. Translated, it gives CASSLGGEPSYEQYF. J is TRBJ2-7 and V is TRBV5-1; D remains unclear. Trimming stripped 0 bases from V and 0 bases from J, with 10 bases between. The germline V gene encodes CDR1 SGHRS and CDR2 YFSETQ. This CDR3 region has 15 residues.

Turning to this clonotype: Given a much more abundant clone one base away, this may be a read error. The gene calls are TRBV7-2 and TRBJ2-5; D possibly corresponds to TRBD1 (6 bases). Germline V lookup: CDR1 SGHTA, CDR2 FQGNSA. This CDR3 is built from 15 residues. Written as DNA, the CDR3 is TGTGCCAGCAGCTTAGGGTCTTCAGGGGCAGAGACCCGGTACTTC. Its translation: CASSLGSSGAETRYF.

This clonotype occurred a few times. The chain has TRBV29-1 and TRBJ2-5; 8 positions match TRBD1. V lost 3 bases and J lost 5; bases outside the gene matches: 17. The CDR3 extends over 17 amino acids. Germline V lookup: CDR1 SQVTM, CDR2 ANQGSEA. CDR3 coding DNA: TGCAGCGTTGACCGTGGGCCCGAGACAGGGGAGTGGGAGACCCAGTACTTC. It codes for CSVDRGPETGEWETQYF.

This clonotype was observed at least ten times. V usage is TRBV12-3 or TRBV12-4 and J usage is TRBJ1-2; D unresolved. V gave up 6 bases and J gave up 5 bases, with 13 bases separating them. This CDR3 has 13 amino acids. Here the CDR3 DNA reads TGTGCCAGCAGCTACGACCGGTCTTATGGCTACACCTTC. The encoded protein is CASSYDRSYGYTF.

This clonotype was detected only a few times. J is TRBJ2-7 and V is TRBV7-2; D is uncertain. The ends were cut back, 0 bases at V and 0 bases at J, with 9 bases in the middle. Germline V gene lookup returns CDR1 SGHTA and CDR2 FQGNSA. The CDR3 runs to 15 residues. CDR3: CASSLAQATSYEQYF. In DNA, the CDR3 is TGTGCCAGCAGCTTAGCCCAGGCTACCTCCTACGAGCAGTACTTC.

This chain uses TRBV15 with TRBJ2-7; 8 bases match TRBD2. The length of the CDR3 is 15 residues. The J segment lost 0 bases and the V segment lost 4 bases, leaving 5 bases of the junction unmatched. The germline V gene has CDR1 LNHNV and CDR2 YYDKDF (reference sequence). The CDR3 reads CATSTRGGISYEQYF. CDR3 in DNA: TGTGCCACCAGCACCCGGGGGGGAATCTCCTACGAGCAGTACTTC.

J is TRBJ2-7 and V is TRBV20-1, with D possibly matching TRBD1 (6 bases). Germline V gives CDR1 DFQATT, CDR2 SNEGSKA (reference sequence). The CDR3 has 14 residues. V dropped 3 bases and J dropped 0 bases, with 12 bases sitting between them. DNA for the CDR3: TGCAGTGCTAGCCAGGGGTCCATCTCCTACGAGCAGTACTTC. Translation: CSASQGSISYEQYF.

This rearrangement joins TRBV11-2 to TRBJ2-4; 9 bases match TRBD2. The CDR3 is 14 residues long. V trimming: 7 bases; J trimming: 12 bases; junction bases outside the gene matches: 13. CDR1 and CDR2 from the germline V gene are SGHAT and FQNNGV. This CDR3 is CASKKTPREGAQYF. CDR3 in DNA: TGTGCCAGCAAAAAAACGCCGCGGGAGGGAGCTCAGTACTTC.

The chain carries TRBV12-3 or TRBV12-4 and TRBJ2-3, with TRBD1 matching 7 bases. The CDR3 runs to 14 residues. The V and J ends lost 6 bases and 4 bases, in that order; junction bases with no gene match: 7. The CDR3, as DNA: TGTGCCAGCAGGCCGGGACAGTTTCCAGATACGCAGTATTTT. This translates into CASRPGQFPDTQYF.

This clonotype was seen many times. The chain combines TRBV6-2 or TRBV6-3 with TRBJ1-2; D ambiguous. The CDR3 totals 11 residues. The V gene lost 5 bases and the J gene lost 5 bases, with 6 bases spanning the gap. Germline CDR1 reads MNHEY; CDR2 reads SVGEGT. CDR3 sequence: CASSLQYGYTF. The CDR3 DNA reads TGTGCCAGCAGTCTCCAGTATGGCTACACCTTC.

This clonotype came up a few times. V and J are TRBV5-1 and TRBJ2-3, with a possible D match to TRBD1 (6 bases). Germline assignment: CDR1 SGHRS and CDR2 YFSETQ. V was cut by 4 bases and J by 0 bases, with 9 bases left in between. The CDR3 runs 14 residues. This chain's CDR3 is CASSHRASTDTQYF. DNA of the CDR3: TGCGCCAGCAGCCACAGGGCTAGCACAGATACGCAGTATTTT.

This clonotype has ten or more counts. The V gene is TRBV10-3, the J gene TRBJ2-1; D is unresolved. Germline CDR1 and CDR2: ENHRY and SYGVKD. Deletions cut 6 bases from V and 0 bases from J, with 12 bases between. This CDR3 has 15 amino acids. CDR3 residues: CAIRTDASSYNEQFF. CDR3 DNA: TGTGCCATCAGGACGGACGCCAGCTCCTACAATGAGCAGTTCTTC.

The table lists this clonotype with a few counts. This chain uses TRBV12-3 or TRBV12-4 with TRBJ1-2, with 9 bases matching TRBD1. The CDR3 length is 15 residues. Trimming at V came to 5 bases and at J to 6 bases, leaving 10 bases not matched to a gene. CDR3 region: CASSPERDRVNGYTF. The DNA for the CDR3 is TGTGCCAGCAGTCCCGAAAGGGACAGGGTTAATGGCTACACCTTC.

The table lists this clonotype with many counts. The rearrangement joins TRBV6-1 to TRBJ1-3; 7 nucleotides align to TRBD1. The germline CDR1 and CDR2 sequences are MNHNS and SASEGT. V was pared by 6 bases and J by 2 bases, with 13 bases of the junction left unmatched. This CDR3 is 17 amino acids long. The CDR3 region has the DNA TGTGCCAGCAGACCGTTCCGAGGGACAGTACCTGGAAACACCATATATTTT. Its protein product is CASRPFRGTVPGNTIYF.

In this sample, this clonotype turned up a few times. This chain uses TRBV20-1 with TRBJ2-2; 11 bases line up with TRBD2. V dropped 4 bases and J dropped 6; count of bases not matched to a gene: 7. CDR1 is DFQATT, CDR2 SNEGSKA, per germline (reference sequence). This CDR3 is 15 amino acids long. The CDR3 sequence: CSAKSLSGRAGELFF. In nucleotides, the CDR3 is TGCAGTGCTAAGAGCCTTAGCGGGAGGGCCGGGGAGCTGTTTTTT.

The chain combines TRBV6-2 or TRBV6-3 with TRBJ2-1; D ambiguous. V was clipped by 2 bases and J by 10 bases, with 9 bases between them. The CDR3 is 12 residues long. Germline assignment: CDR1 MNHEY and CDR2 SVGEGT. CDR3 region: CASSYNRWEQFF. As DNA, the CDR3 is TGTGCCAGCAGTTACAATCGCTGGGAGCAGTTCTTC.

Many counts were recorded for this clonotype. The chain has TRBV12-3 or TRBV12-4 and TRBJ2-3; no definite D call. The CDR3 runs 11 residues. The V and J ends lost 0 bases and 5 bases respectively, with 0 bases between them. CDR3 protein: CASSLADTQYF. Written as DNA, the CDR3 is TGTGCCAGCAGTTTAGCAGATACGCAGTATTTT.

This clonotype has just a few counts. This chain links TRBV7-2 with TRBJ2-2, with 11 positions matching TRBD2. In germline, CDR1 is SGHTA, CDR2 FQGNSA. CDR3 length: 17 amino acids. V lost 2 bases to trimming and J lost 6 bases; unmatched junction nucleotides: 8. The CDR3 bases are TGTGCCAGCAGCTTAACCAGACTAGCGGGAAGTGCCGGGGAGCTGTTTTTT. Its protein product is CASSLTRLAGSAGELFF.

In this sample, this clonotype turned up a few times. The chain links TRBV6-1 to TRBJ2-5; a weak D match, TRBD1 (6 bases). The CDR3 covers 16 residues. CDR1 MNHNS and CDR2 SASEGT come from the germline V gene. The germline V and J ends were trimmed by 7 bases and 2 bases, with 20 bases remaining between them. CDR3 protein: CASTPSRTAFQETQYF. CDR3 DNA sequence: TGTGCCAGCACCCCGTCCCGGACAGCCTTTCAAGAGACCCAGTACTTC.